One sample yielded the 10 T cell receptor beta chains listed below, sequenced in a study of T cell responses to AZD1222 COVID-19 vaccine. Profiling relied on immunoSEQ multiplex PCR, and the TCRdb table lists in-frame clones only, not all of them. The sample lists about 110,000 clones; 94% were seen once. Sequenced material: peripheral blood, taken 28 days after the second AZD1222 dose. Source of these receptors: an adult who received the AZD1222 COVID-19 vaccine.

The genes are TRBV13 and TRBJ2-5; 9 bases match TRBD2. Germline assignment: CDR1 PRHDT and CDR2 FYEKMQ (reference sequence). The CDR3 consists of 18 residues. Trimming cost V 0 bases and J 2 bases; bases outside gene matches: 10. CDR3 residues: CASSLGLGSSGEQETQYF. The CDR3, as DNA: TGTGCCAGCAGCTTAGGCCTGGGGTCTAGCGGGGAACAAGAGACCCAGTACTTC.

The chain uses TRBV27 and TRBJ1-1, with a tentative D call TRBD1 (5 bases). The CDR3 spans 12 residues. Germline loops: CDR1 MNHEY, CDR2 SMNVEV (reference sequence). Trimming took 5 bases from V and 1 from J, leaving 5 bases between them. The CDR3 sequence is CASSQGNTEAFF. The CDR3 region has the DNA TGTGCCAGCAGTCAGGGGAACACTGAAGCTTTCTTT.

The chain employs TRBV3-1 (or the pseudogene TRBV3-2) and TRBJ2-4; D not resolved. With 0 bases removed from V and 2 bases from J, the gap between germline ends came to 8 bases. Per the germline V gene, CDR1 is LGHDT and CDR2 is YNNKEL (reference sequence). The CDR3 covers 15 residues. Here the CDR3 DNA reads TGTGCCAGCAGCCAAGAATCGGGTACCAAAAACATTCAGTACTTC. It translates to CASSQESGTKNIQYF.

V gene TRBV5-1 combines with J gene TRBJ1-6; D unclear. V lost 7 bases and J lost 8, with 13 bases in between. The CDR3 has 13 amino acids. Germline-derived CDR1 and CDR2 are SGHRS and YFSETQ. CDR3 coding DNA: TGCGCCAGCTCGGCGCCTTTGGATTCACCCCTCCACTTT. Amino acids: CASSAPLDSPLHF.

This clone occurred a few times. CDR3: CASSQDGEQYF. Written as DNA, the CDR3 is TGTGCCAGCAGCCAAGATGGCGAGCAGTACTTC. The J gene is TRBJ2-7, the V gene TRBV3-1 (or the pseudogene TRBV3-2); D not resolved. Trimming took off 0 bases at V and 6 bases at J, with 3 bases between the two ends. The CDR3 is 11 amino acids. CDR1 is LGHDT and CDR2 is YNNKEL in the germline V gene (reference sequence).

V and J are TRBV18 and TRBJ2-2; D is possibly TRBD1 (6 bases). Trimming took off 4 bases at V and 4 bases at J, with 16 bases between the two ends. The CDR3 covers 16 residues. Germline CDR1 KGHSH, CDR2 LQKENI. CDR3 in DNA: TGTGCCAGCTCACAAACAACACAGGGTCCCACCGGGGAGCTGTTTTTT. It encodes CASSQTTQGPTGELFF.

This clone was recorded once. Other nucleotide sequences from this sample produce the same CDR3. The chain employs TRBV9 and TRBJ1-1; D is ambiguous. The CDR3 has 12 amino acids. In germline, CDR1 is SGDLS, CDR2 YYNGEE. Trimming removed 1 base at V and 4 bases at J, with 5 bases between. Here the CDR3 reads CASSVLSTEAFF. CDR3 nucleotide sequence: TGTGCCAGCAGCGTATTGAGCACTGAAGCTTTCTTT.

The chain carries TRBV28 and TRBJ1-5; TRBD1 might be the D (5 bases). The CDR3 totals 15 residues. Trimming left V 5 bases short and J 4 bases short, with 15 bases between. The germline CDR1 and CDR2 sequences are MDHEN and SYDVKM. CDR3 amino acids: CASSPTPRTNQPQHF. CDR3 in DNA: TGTGCCAGCAGTCCCACCCCGAGGACAAATCAGCCCCAGCATTTT.

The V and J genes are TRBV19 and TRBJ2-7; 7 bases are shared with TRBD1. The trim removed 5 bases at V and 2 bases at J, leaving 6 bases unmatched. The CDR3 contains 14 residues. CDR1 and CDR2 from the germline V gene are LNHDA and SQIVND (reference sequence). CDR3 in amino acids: CASSSWTGPYEQYF. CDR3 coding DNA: TGTGCCAGTAGTTCGTGGACAGGTCCCTACGAGCAGTACTTC.

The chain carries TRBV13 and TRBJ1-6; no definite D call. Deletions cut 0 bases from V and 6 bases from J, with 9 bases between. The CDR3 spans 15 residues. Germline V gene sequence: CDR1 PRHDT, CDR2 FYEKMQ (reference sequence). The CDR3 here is CASSLGHSGNSPLHF. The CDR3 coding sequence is TGTGCCAGCAGCTTAGGACACAGCGGTAATTCACCCCTCCACTTT.